Below are 13 T cell receptor beta chains sequenced from a single sample in a study of identical twins. MiXCR, run by TCRdb on the 5' RACE reads, gives a single entry per CDR3 protein. Of 450,000 or so distinct CDR3 sequences in the sample, 12% to 15% were seen once. The data were also submitted as part of a second study, on yellow fever vaccine responses in identical twins.

Input material: CD4+ T cells sorted from blood. Receptor source: a woman aged 18-35 years in good health.

The chain carries TRBV2 and TRBJ2-3; the D gene is possibly TRBD2 (5 bases). The CDR3 has 14 amino acids. Germline V gene sequence: CDR1 SNHLY, CDR2 FYNNEI. Trimming took off 5 bases at V and 2 bases at J, with 11 bases between the two ends. CDR3 sequence reads: CASSTARVTDTQYF. In nucleotides, the CDR3 is TGTGCCAGCAGTACAGCGAGGGTCACAGATACGCAGTATTTT.

V gene TRBV20-1 combines with J gene TRBJ2-5, with D hard to call. This CDR3 is 14 amino acids long. V shed 3 bases and J shed 5 bases, with 16 bases lying between them. CDR1 is DFQATT and CDR2 is SNEGSKA in the germline V gene (reference sequence). Written as DNA, the CDR3 is TGCAGTGCTAGTGGCCTCGACCCGACGGAGACCCAGTACTTC. This encodes CSASGLDPTETQYF.

This clonotype was observed a few times. This chain uses TRBV4-3 with TRBJ2-5; the match to TRBD1 covers 7 bases. The CDR3 is 16 amino acids. With V trimmed by 0 bases and J by 5 bases, 9 bases remained unmatched. Germline V gene data show CDR1 as LGHNA and CDR2 as YSLEER. CDR3 coding DNA: TGCGCCAGCAGCCAAGATCATAACAGGGGTTGGGAGACCCAGTACTTC. Protein sequence: CASSQDHNRGWETQYF.

The table lists this clonotype with a few counts. The chain couples TRBV7-9 to TRBJ2-7; no clear D. The V end lost 3 bases, the J end lost 0 bases, and 15 bases lay between the germline ends. Germline V lookup: CDR1 SEHNR, CDR2 FQNEAQ (reference sequence). This CDR3 region has 16 residues. The CDR3 loop is CASSFAQFGSSYEQYF. DNA for the CDR3: TGTGCCAGCAGCTTTGCACAATTCGGAAGCTCCTACGAGCAGTACTTC.

The chain joins TRBV29-1 to TRBJ2-3; 10 bases map to TRBD1. Unmatched junction bases numbered 7, after V lost 3 bases and J lost 4 bases. The CDR3 spans 15 residues. CDR1 and CDR2 (germline): SQVTM, ANQGSEA. This CDR3 reads CSVDLRDRGPDTQYF. CDR3 in DNA: TGCAGCGTTGACCTCCGGGACAGGGGCCCAGATACGCAGTATTTT.

This clonotype has more than one count but fewer than ten. The chain combines TRBV18 with TRBJ1-6, with D possibly TRBD1 on 5 matching bases. V lost 3 bases and J lost 6, with 15 bases in between. The CDR3 covers 16 residues. Germline-derived CDR1 and CDR2 are KGHSH and LQKENI. CDR3 in amino acids: CASSPPDRPSNSPLHF. The CDR3 DNA reads TGTGCCAGCTCACCCCCAGACAGACCATCTAATTCACCCCTCCACTTT.

This clonotype was seen ten or more times. V gene TRBV5-1 combines with J gene TRBJ2-2; no clear D. The CDR3 covers 15 residues. Looked up from germline, CDR1 is SGHRS and CDR2 is YFSETQ. Trimming left V 2 bases short and J 1 base short, with 9 bases between. The CDR3 sequence is CASSFAPENTGELFF. DNA for the CDR3: TGCGCCAGCAGCTTTGCACCAGAGAACACCGGGGAGCTGTTTTTT. Full variable domain (rest looked up from reference TRBV5-1 and TRBJ2-2): KAGVTQTPRYLIKTRGQQVTLSCSPISGHRSVSWYQQTPGQGLQFLFEYFSETQRNKGNFPGRFSGRQFSNSRSEMNVSTLELGDSALYLCASSFAPENTGELFFGEGSRLTVL.

The V and J genes are TRBV11-2 and TRBJ2-5; 13 positions agree with TRBD2. Germline CDR1 is SGHAT and CDR2 is FQNNGV. The CDR3 extends over 17 amino acids. Trimming at V came to 3 bases and at J to 2 bases, leaving 6 bases not matched to a gene. The CDR3 DNA is TGTGCCAGCAGCTTGGGGACTAGCGGGGTGATACAAGAGACCCAGTACTTC. It translates to CASSLGTSGVIQETQYF.

The genes are TRBV12-3 or TRBV12-4 and TRBJ2-2; no firm D call. V was clipped by 1 base and J by 3 bases, with 6 bases between them. CDR3 size: 14 residues. The CDR3 nucleotides read TGTGCCAGCAGTTTAGTCACGTACACCGGGGAGCTGTTTTTT. Residues: CASSLVTYTGELFF.

This clonotype was seen at least ten times. The chain is built from TRBV15 and TRBJ1-6; D not resolved. V was cut by 1 base and J by 8 bases, with 12 bases left in between. The CDR3 consists of 15 residues. Germline lookup yields CDR1 LNHNV and CDR2 YYDKDF (reference sequence). CDR3 coding DNA: TGTGCCACCAGCAGAGTTGGGCAGGTTGATTCACCCCTCCACTTT. Translated: CATSRVGQVDSPLHF.

The gene calls are TRBV2 and TRBJ2-7; tentatively, D is TRBD2 (9 bases). CDR1 and CDR2 (germline): SNHLY, FYNNEI. The CDR3 length is 18 residues. V was shortened by 4 bases and J by 2 bases, with 24 bases between the two germline ends. Here the CDR3 DNA reads TGTGCCAGCAGTGGGACAGGGAAGATAGCGGGGGTCGCCTACGAGCAGTACTTC. Translation: CASSGTGKIAGVAYEQYF.

This clonotype was found a few times. The chain joins TRBV11-1 to TRBJ2-3; 7 nucleotides align to TRBD1. Trimming at V came to 7 bases and at J to 0 bases, leaving 16 bases not matched to a gene. CDR1 is SGHAT, CDR2 FQDESV, per germline (reference sequence). This CDR3 region has 18 residues. CDR3 protein: CASIEIIQGTPSTDTQYF. The CDR3 bases are TGTGCCAGCATCGAGATAATACAGGGGACACCGAGCACAGATACGCAGTATTTT.

The chain recombines TRBV7-3 with TRBJ1-2, with D tentatively TRBD1 (6 bases). Trimming shortened V by 5 bases and J by 4 bases, and 14 bases separated the two germline ends. CDR3 length equals 14 residues. Germline-derived CDR1 and CDR2 are SGHTA and FQGTGA. The chain's CDR3 is CASSPQAGAYGYTF. The CDR3 nucleotides read TGTGCCAGCAGCCCCCAGGCAGGGGCCTATGGCTACACCTTC.